This is a list of T cell receptor beta chains from one sample in a study of blood T cell repertoires in COVID-19. Sequencing was performed with immunoSEQ multiplex PCR; in TCRdb, only in-frame clones are kept and a portion is missing. In the table there are about 170,000 clones, 80% to 85% of which are singletons. Sample: peripheral blood. The receptor source for this set is a man in his 70s with active or convalescent COVID-19. Both conserved end residues are part of each CDR3. Fields, in order: V gene, J gene, D gene, clone size, CDR3 DNA, CDR3 protein. The D gene is left open where the match is weak. For some rows the clone size is stated as once, few or many, or as a class when expanded; others skip it.

V gene: TRBV19
J gene: TRBJ1-5
D gene: .
clone size: .
CDR3 DNA: TGTGCCAGTAGTATCCCCCAGGGGTACTTTGGTAGCAATCAGCCCCAGCATTTT
CDR3 protein: CASSIPQGYFGSNQPQHF

V gene: TRBV7-2
J gene: TRBJ2-2
D gene: TRBD1
clone size: .
CDR3 DNA: TGTGCCAGCGGGGGACAGGGGACCGGGGAGCTGTTTTTT
CDR3 protein: CASGGQGTGELFF

V gene: TRBV28
J gene: TRBJ1-2
D gene: .
clone size: .
CDR3 DNA: TGTGCCAGCAGAACCGACACGGATGGCTACACCTTC
CDR3 protein: CASRTDTDGYTF

V gene: TRBV4-1
J gene: TRBJ2-7
D gene: TRBD1
clone size: .
CDR3 DNA: TGCGCCAGCAGCCTCAGACAGGGATACGAGCAGTACTTC
CDR3 protein: CASSLRQGYEQYF

V gene: TRBV5-1
J gene: TRBJ1-1
D gene: .
clone size: once
CDR3 DNA: TGCGCCAGCAGCTCCCGGGGGGCAGAAGCTTTCTTT
CDR3 protein: CASSSRGAEAFF

V gene: TRBV19
J gene: TRBJ1-1
D gene: TRBD1
clone size: .
CDR3 DNA: TGTGCCAGTAGTCCTGGACAGGGACCCTTGGGCACTGAAGCTTTCTTT
CDR3 protein: CASSPGQGPLGTEAFF

V gene: TRBV27
J gene: TRBJ2-2
D gene: TRBD2
clone size: .
CDR3 DNA: TGTGCCAGCAGTTTTGGGTTAGCGGGACGCCGAGGCACCGGGGAGCTGTTTTTT
CDR3 protein: CASSFGLAGRRGTGELFF

V gene: TRBV7-2
J gene: TRBJ1-4
D gene: .
clone size: .
CDR3 DNA: TGTGCCAGCAGCTTCACGCAGGTCCCACTGTTTTTT
CDR3 protein: CASSFTQVPLFF

V gene: TRBV7-2
J gene: TRBJ2-1
D gene: .
clone size: many
CDR3 DNA: TGTGCCAGCAGCAATTACAGGGATGAGCAGTTCTTC
CDR3 protein: CASSNYRDEQFF

V gene: TRBV29-1
J gene: TRBJ2-1
D gene: TRBD2
clone size: .
CDR3 DNA: TGCAGCGTTGATCGACTAGCGGTTTACAATGAGCAGTTCTTC
CDR3 protein: CSVDRLAVYNEQFF

V gene: TRBV28
J gene: TRBJ1-5
D gene: TRBD1
clone size: .
CDR3 DNA: TGTGCCAGCAGTTCCCCGGCGGGGACAGGGGGCAATCAGCCCCAGCATTTT
CDR3 protein: CASSSPAGTGGNQPQHF

V gene: TRBV13
J gene: TRBJ2-2
D gene: .
clone size: few
CDR3 DNA: TGTGCCAGCAGCTTCGGTTCGGCCGGGGAGCTGTTTTTT
CDR3 protein: CASSFGSAGELFF

V gene: TRBV27
J gene: TRBJ1-5
D gene: TRBD1
clone size: few
CDR3 DNA: TGTGCCAGCAGTTTATTCGGACAGGGAGGTTGGGGCAATCAGCCCCAGCATTTT
CDR3 protein: CASSLFGQGGWGNQPQHF

V gene: TRBV20-1
J gene: TRBJ2-7
D gene: TRBD2
clone size: .
CDR3 DNA: TGCAGTGCTTCCGGGACTACCAGACAGTACTTC
CDR3 protein: CSASGTTRQYF

V gene: TRBV5-5
J gene: TRBJ1-2
D gene: .
clone size: few
CDR3 DNA: TGTGCCAGCAGCTCCTCCACAGGGACGTTAAACTATGGCTACACCTTC
CDR3 protein: CASSSSTGTLNYGYTF

V gene: TRBV18
J gene: TRBJ1-4
D gene: TRBD1
clone size: .
CDR3 DNA: TGTGCCAGCTCACGAGGACAGGGGGGCCGTCGGGAAAAACTGTTTTTT
CDR3 protein: CASSRGQGGRREKLFF